The 27 T cell receptor beta chains reported below all come from one sample, sequenced in a study of cytomegalovirus exposure and HLA in healthy donors. PCR involved 60 Vbeta and 13 Jbeta primers. Here immunoSEQ multiplex PCR was the method, and the copy in TCRdb shows in-frame clones only, minus some. The data contain roughly 92,000 clones, more than 75% of them seen just once; the ten biggest clones take up roughly a quarter. Specimen: PBMCs. These receptors all stem from a woman aged 50 to 65 in good health and CMV-seropositive.

The rearrangement links TRBV6-1 to TRBJ2-7, with 11 bases identical to TRBD2. Trimming cost V 6 bases and J 0 bases; bases outside gene matches: 4. Looked up from germline, CDR1 is MNHNS and CDR2 is SASEGT. This CDR3 spans 15 amino acids. This CDR3 is CASRVAGGLSYEQYF. CDR3 bases: TGTGCCAGCAGGGTAGCGGGGGGGCTCTCCTACGAGCAGTACTTC.

The gene calls are TRBV5-1 and TRBJ2-5; 9 bases match TRBD2. With 0 bases clipped from V and 1 base from J, the junction kept 4 bases outside the gene matches. The V gene's germline CDR1 is SGHRS and CDR2 YFSETQ. The CDR3 runs to 16 residues. The CDR3 spells CASSLVVAGAQETQYF. The DNA of the CDR3 is TGCGCCAGCAGCTTGGTGGTAGCGGGGGCCCAAGAGACCCAGTACTTC.

The rearrangement joins TRBV10-1 to TRBJ1-1; no clear D. This CDR3 is built from 13 residues. Trimming cost V 7 bases and J 3 bases, with 12 bases left between them. The germline V gene has CDR1 WNHNN and CDR2 SYGVQD (reference sequence). The CDR3 here is CASTFSADTEAFF. The CDR3 coding sequence is TGCGCCAGCACATTTTCAGCGGACACTGAAGCTTTCTTT.

In its sample, this clone was seen a few times. The chain carries TRBV2 and TRBJ2-1; 10 bases are shared with TRBD2. From germline, CDR1 is SNHLY and CDR2 FYNNEI. CDR3 length: 15 residues. Losses at the gene ends were 7 bases for V and 6 bases for J; bases not matched to a gene: 9. The CDR3 sequence is CASKALASGSNEQFF. The CDR3 DNA sequence: TGTGCCAGCAAAGCCCTGGCTAGCGGGAGCAATGAGCAGTTCTTC.

This clone has a handful of counts. The chain uses TRBV7-9 and TRBJ2-5; 10 nucleotides agree with TRBD2. The CDR3 loop spans 16 amino acids. The germline V gene has CDR1 SEHNR and CDR2 FQNEAQ (reference sequence). V trimming: 5 bases; J trimming: 2 bases; junction bases outside the gene matches: 8. CDR3 in DNA: TGTGCCAGCAGCCAACTAGCGGGGATCGTTCAAGAGACCCAGTACTTC. This sequence encodes CASSQLAGIVQETQYF. Full variable domain (missing parts from reference TRBV7-9 and TRBJ2-5): DTGVSQNPRHKITKRGQNVTFRCDPISEHNRLYWYRQTLGQGPEFLTYFQNEAQLEKSRLLSDRFSAERPKGSFSTLEIQRTEQGDSAMYLCASSQLAGIVQETQYFGPGTRLLVL.

The V and J genes are TRBV10-3 and TRBJ2-4, with D maybe TRBD2 (5 bases). The CDR3 loop spans 14 amino acids. Trimming removed 4 bases from V and 8 bases from J, with 15 bases in between. Germline V lookup: CDR1 ENHRY, CDR2 SYGVKD. The CDR3 spells CAISGDLLEDIQYF. The CDR3 DNA reads as TGTGCCATCAGTGGAGACTTATTGGAGGACATTCAGTACTTC.

V and J are TRBV5-4 and TRBJ2-7, with D maybe TRBD2 (5 bases). This CDR3 comprises 12 residues. V was clipped by 1 base and J by 5 bases, with 7 bases between them. Germline CDR1 SGHNT, CDR2 YYREEE (reference sequence). The CDR3 DNA follows: TGTGCCAGCAGCTTGTCCGGGAACGAGCAGTACTTC. It translates to CASSLSGNEQYF.

The chain is built from TRBV4-1 and TRBJ2-1, with 15 bases matching TRBD2. This CDR3 has 18 residues. Unmatched junction bases numbered 9, after V lost 3 bases and J lost 6 bases. Germline lookup yields CDR1 MGHRA and CDR2 YSYEKL. The CDR3: CASSHVGLAGGRGNEQFF. CDR3 nucleotides: TGCGCCAGCAGCCATGTGGGACTAGCGGGGGGAAGGGGCAATGAGCAGTTCTTC.

This clone showed up just once. This chain links TRBV5-1 with TRBJ2-1, with D perhaps matching TRBD2 (7 bases). The V end was cut by 0 bases, the J end by 8 bases, with 15 bases between. The CDR3 sequence is 15 residues long. Germline CDR1 reads SGHRS; CDR2 reads YFSETQ. Written as DNA, the CDR3 is TGCGCCAGCAGCTTGGAGGGGGGGCCGAGTTATGAGCAGTTCTTC. This codes for CASSLEGGPSYEQFF.

This clone has a handful of counts. The genes are TRBV5-1 and TRBJ2-7; maybe TRBD1 (5 bases). The V end lost 0 bases, the J end lost 2 bases, and 12 bases lay between the germline ends. The CDR3 extends over 15 amino acids. Germline CDR1 SGHRS, CDR2 YFSETQ. The CDR3 bases are TGCGCCAGCAGCTTGGGGGCAGGGTATACCTACGAGCAGTACTTC. Translation gives CASSLGAGYTYEQYF.

The rearrangement links TRBV10-3 to TRBJ1-5, with a tentative D call TRBD1 (6 bases). The CDR3 is 15 residues long. From germline, CDR1 is ENHRY and CDR2 SYGVKD. V was pared by 6 bases and J by 1 base, with 13 bases between. The CDR3, as DNA: TGTGCCATCAGCACGACGGGACAAAGCAATCAGCCCCAGCATTTT. Translating it yields CAISTTGQSNQPQHF.

The chain carries TRBV5-4 and TRBJ2-3; D possibly corresponds to TRBD2 (6 bases). CDR1 is SGHNT, CDR2 YYREEE, per germline (reference sequence). The CDR3 is 15 amino acids. Deletions cut 0 bases from V and 6 bases from J, with 14 bases between. Here the CDR3 reads CASSLGGLTADTQYF. The CDR3 DNA is TGTGCCAGCAGCTTGGGGGGACTGACAGCGGATACGCAGTATTTT.

This clone was seen once. The chain carries TRBV5-4 and TRBJ2-3; 8 bases are a match to TRBD1. J gave up 4 bases and V 0 bases, and 7 bases lay outside the gene matches. The CDR3 covers 16 residues. CDR1 and CDR2 (germline): SGHNT, YYREEE (reference sequence). This chain's CDR3 is CASSLAPGGMADTQYF. CDR3 sequence (DNA): TGTGCCAGCAGCTTGGCCCCAGGGGGCATGGCAGATACGCAGTATTTT.

This clone was observed a single time. V usage is TRBV5-4 and J usage is TRBJ1-1; D is perhaps TRBD1 (6 bases). V was shortened by 3 bases and J by 3 bases, with 18 bases between the two germline ends. There are 16 residues in the CDR3. CDR1 is SGHNT and CDR2 is YYREEE in the germline V gene (reference sequence). CDR3 DNA sequence: TGTGCCAGCAGCTCCAGCCCCGGCAGGGGATACACTGAAGCTTTCTTT. It codes for CASSSSPGRGYTEAFF.

V gene TRBV18 combines with J gene TRBJ1-2; D may be TRBD1 (5 bases). CDR3 length: 15 amino acids. V was cut by 0 bases and J by 6 bases, with 14 bases left in between. CDR1 is KGHSH, CDR2 LQKENI, per germline. The CDR3 coding sequence is TGTGCCAGCTCACCACCGTCATTAGGGGTAAATGGCTACACCTTC. It codes for CASSPPSLGVNGYTF.

V and J are TRBV10-3 and TRBJ2-1; a possible D gene is TRBD2 (7 bases). With 6 bases removed from V and 7 bases from J, the gap between germline ends came to 16 bases. CDR3 length equals 14 residues. CDR1 is ENHRY and CDR2 is SYGVKD in the germline V gene. For the CDR3, the DNA is TGTGCCATCAGGAGGGAGGGGGAAGGGAATGAGCAGTTCTTC. It codes for CAIRREGEGNEQFF.

The chain couples TRBV5-1 to TRBJ1-2; 7 positions agree with TRBD1. The germline V gene encodes CDR1 SGHRS and CDR2 YFSETQ. CDR3 size: 15 residues. Losses at the gene ends were 0 bases for V and 5 bases for J; bases not matched to a gene: 7. The CDR3 reads CASSLVATTGYGYTF. Here the CDR3 DNA reads TGCGCCAGCAGCTTGGTCGCGACGACAGGGTATGGCTACACCTTC.

The J gene is TRBJ2-7, the V gene TRBV11-2; 8 bases fit TRBD1. CDR1 and CDR2 (germline): SGHAT, FQNNGV. After removal of 5 bases from V and 2 bases from J, the junction contained 8 bases not matched to a gene. This CDR3 has 15 residues. In DNA form, the CDR3 reads TGTGCCAGCAGCGCCTCCGGGACAGGAGCCTACGAGCAGTACTTC. Translated, it gives CASSASGTGAYEQYF.

V usage is TRBV7-9 and J usage is TRBJ1-2; 7 bases fit TRBD1. Unmatched junction bases numbered 13, after V lost 6 bases and J lost 3 bases. The CDR3 covers 16 residues. Per germline, CDR1 SEHNR and CDR2 FQNEAQ (reference sequence). In DNA, the CDR3 is TGTGCCAGCAGTCCCATAGGCCCCGGGACAGACTATGGCTACACCTTC. Translated: CASSPIGPGTDYGYTF.

The rearrangement uses TRBV5-8 and TRBJ2-5; 13 bases are shared with TRBD2. Germline CDR1 reads SGHTS; CDR2 reads YDEGEE. This CDR3 contains 14 residues. J gave up 7 bases and V 4 bases, and 4 bases lay outside the gene matches. The CDR3, as DNA: TGTGCCAGCAGCGTGGGACTAGCGGGACCGACCCAGTACTTC. Protein sequence: CASSVGLAGPTQYF.

The chain couples TRBV18 to TRBJ1-4; D not certain. V lost 4 bases and J lost 10, with 13 bases in between. CDR1 and CDR2 from the germline V gene are KGHSH and LQKENI. The CDR3 has 13 amino acids. The CDR3 nucleotides read TGTGCCAGCTCACTTCTACGGGAAGGAAAACTGTTTTTT. This gives the protein CASSLLREGKLFF.

The chain employs TRBV11-1 and TRBJ2-2; 14 bases map to TRBD2. Trimming took 5 bases from V and 1 from J; bases not matched to a gene: 3. This CDR3 has 17 residues. Germline V gives CDR1 SGHAT, CDR2 FQDESV (reference sequence). The CDR3 DNA sequence: TGTGCCAGCAGCCACGGGACTAGCGGGAGGAACACCGGGGAGCTGTTTTTT. It translates to CASSHGTSGRNTGELFF.

This clone was detected a few times. J is TRBJ1-1 and V is TRBV6-1; no clear D gene. V gave up 6 bases and J gave up 1 base, with 12 bases separating them. In germline, CDR1 is MNHNS, CDR2 SASEGT. The CDR3 is made up of 14 amino acids. CDR3 bases: TGTGCCAGCAGACTAGACACTTGGAACACTGAAGCTTTCTTT. Translating gives CASRLDTWNTEAFF.

This clone came up once. The chain combines TRBV6-5 with TRBJ1-1, with D unresolved. Germline CDR1 is MNHEY and CDR2 is SVGAGI. The CDR3 sequence is 13 residues long. The V gene lost 5 bases and the J gene lost 0 bases, with 7 bases spanning the gap. CDR3 sequence: CASSRELNTEAFF. The CDR3, as DNA: TGTGCCAGCAGTAGAGAGCTGAACACTGAAGCTTTCTTT.

As regards this clone: This same CDR3 is encoded by further DNA sequences in the sample. V gene TRBV29-1 combines with J gene TRBJ1-1, with no clear D. Trimming cost V 2 bases and J 3 bases, with 4 bases left between them. The CDR3 sequence is 11 residues long. Germline-derived CDR1 and CDR2 are SQVTM and ANQGSEA. CDR3 loop: CSVESDTEAFF. CDR3 bases: TGCAGCGTTGAATCGGACACTGAAGCTTTCTTT.

This clone occurred a few times. The CDR3 sequence is CASSIDRRGPEAFF. CDR3 nucleotide sequence: TGTGCCAGTAGTATAGATCGGAGGGGCCCTGAAGCTTTCTTT. The V and J genes are TRBV19 and TRBJ1-1; possible D gene TRBD1, 5 bases. Trimming cost V 0 bases and J 6 bases, with 11 bases left between them. The CDR3 consists of 14 residues. Per the germline V gene, CDR1 is LNHDA and CDR2 is SQIVND (reference sequence).

V is TRBV27 and J is TRBJ2-7, with 7 bases lining up with TRBD2. After removal of 6 bases from V and 2 bases from J, the junction contained 4 bases not matched to a gene. The CDR3 extends over 13 amino acids. Germline V CDR1 and CDR2: MNHEY, SMNVEV (reference sequence). This chain's CDR3 is CASSPGLPYEQYV. CDR3 sequence (DNA): TGTGCCAGCAGCCCGGGACTACCCTACGAGCAGTACGTC.